Below, 27 T cell receptor beta chains from the same sample are listed, as sequenced in a study of human T cells and chemical hapten exposure. Time point given: patch test 3, about 24 weeks after DPC sensitization. Treatment here: therapeutic diphenylcyclopropenone sensitization with weekly scalp DPC. TCRdb reanalysed the RACE reads using MiXCR and keeps one entry per CDR3 protein. The table includes about 190,000 distinct CDR3 sequences, approximately 26% detected once. Sample: whole blood, taken in connection with sensitization to the hapten diphenylcyclopropenone (DPC). Source of these receptors: a woman aged 40 to 50 with alopecia areata. Some clones in this sample may be carry-over from other donors' samples.

The chain uses TRBV24-1 and TRBJ2-1; TRBD2 agrees at 9 bases. The CDR3 contains 15 residues. Germline assignment: CDR1 KGHDR and CDR2 SFDVKD. J lost 8 bases, V lost 1 base, and 5 bases had no gene match. CDR3: CATSDLGTSMDEQFF. As DNA, the CDR3 is TGTGCCACCAGTGATTTAGGGACTAGCATGGATGAGCAGTTCTTC.

This clonotype showed up many times. This chain links TRBV7-9 with TRBJ2-3, with D unresolved. The CDR3 covers 12 residues. The V gene's germline CDR1 is SEHNR and CDR2 FQNEAQ (reference sequence). Between the trimmed V and J ends, which lost 3 bases and 4 bases, there was a span of 5 bases. The CDR3 sequence is CASSFSSDTQYF. The CDR3 DNA sequence: TGTGCCAGCAGCTTTTCGTCAGATACGCAGTATTTT.

V gene TRBV5-1 combines with J gene TRBJ1-1; perhaps TRBD1 as D (5 bases). The germline gives CDR1 SGHRS, CDR2 YFSETQ. V lost 4 bases to trimming and J lost 8 bases, with 15 bases between them. The CDR3 totals 13 residues. The CDR3 region has the DNA TGCGCCAGCAGCCCGGGGACCGAGACCGAAGCTTTCTTT. Translated: CASSPGTETEAFF.

The sample holds a few counts of this clonotype. The chain couples TRBV27 to TRBJ1-5, with a possible D match to TRBD1 (6 bases). Germline CDR1 reads MNHEY; CDR2 reads SMNVEV (reference sequence). CDR3 length equals 14 residues. Deletions cut 3 bases from V and 4 bases from J, with 10 bases between. The DNA of the CDR3 is TGTGCCAGCAGTTTCCAGGGGCCGAATCAGCCCCAGCATTTT. Translated: CASSFQGPNQPQHF.

A few counts support this clonotype. The chain combines TRBV6-1 with TRBJ1-1; D call uncertain. The CDR3 covers 13 residues. The V gene's germline CDR1 is MNHNS and CDR2 SASEGT. Trimming pared 2 bases from V and 1 base from J, leaving 5 bases between. CDR3 coding DNA: TGTGCCAGCAGTGAATCAGGGAACACTGAAGCTTTCTTT. Translating gives CASSESGNTEAFF.

Only a few counts were recorded for this clonotype. V usage is TRBV4-1 and J usage is TRBJ2-4; a weak D match, TRBD2 (6 bases). This CDR3 region has 11 residues. Between the trimmed V and J ends, which lost 10 bases and 9 bases, there was a span of 13 bases. The germline gives CDR1 MGHRA, CDR2 YSYEKL. Here the CDR3 DNA reads TGCGCCACCACGGAGGGAGGCATTCAGTACTTC. It translates to CATTEGGIQYF.

V and J are TRBV7-2 and TRBJ2-2; D is unresolved. CDR1 is SGHTA and CDR2 is FQGNSA in the germline V gene. Trimming removed 2 bases from V and 1 base from J, with 2 bases in between. CDR3 length equals 13 residues. In DNA form, the CDR3 reads TGTGCCAGCAGCTTAAGGAACACCGGGGAGCTGTTTTTT. Its translation is CASSLRNTGELFF.

To note about this clonotype: The junction does not match germline at one end; this may be a read error. The chain combines TRBV28 with TRBJ2-7, with 8 bases lining up with TRBD1. This CDR3 is 15 amino acids long. CDR1 and CDR2 from the germline V gene are MDHEN and SYDVKM. CDR3 loop: CASTRGHGGSHEQYF. CDR3 bases: TGTGCCAGCACCAGGGGGCACGGGGGCTCCCACGAGCAGTACTTC. Supplemented by reference TRBV28 and TRBJ2-7, the full variable domain reads DVKVTQSSRYLVKRTGEKVFLECVQDMDHENMFWYRQDPGLGLRLIYFSYDVKMKEKGDIPEGYSVSREKKERFSLILESASTNQTSMYLCASTRGHGGSHEQYFGPGTRLTVT.

This chain links TRBV29-1 with TRBJ2-1, with no clear D. Trimming removed 7 bases at V and 5 bases at J, with 15 bases between. CDR1 and CDR2 from the germline V gene are SQVTM and ANQGSEA. The CDR3 sequence is 13 residues long. The CDR3 loop is CSAWQPRNNEQFF. Written as DNA, the CDR3 is TGCAGCGCCTGGCAACCTAGGAACAATGAGCAGTTCTTC.

There are a few counts of this clonotype. The V and J genes are TRBV20-1 and TRBJ2-2, with TRBD2 matching 11 bases. Germline loops: CDR1 DFQATT, CDR2 SNEGSKA (reference sequence). With 5 bases clipped from V and 6 bases from J, the junction kept 8 bases outside the gene matches. CDR3 length: 15 residues. For the CDR3, the DNA is TGCAGTGCTCCGACTAGCGGGACGGTCCCCGGGGAGCTGTTTTTT. This encodes CSAPTSGTVPGELFF.

V usage is TRBV10-3 and J usage is TRBJ2-3; D remains unclear. The CDR3 consists of 13 residues. Trimming shortened V by 3 bases and J by 4 bases, and 8 bases separated the two germline ends. Germline-derived CDR1 and CDR2 are ENHRY and SYGVKD. The CDR3 protein is CAISDVGPDTQYF. In DNA, the CDR3 is TGTGCCATCAGTGATGTGGGTCCAGATACGCAGTATTTT.

The sample holds many counts of this clonotype. This chain links TRBV5-1 with TRBJ2-3; no clear D gene. The CDR3 has 16 amino acids. Trimming took off 0 bases at V and 0 bases at J, with 11 bases between the two ends. CDR1 and CDR2 from the germline V gene are SGHRS and YFSETQ. CDR3 sequence (DNA): TGCGCCAGCAGCTTGGACAGCCGCTCTAGCACAGATACGCAGTATTTT. Protein sequence: CASSLDSRSSTDTQYF. Supplemented by reference TRBV5-1 and TRBJ2-3, the full variable domain reads KAGVTQTPRYLIKTRGQQVTLSCSPISGHRSVSWYQQTPGQGLQFLFEYFSETQRNKGNFPGRFSGRQFSNSRSEMNVSTLELGDSALYLCASSLDSRSSTDTQYFGPGTRLTVL.

This clonotype appeared a few times. The V call is TRBV3-1, the J call TRBJ2-7, with 10 bases that match TRBD2. The CDR3 covers 15 residues. Unmatched junction bases numbered 4, after V lost 1 base and J lost 4 bases. CDR1 and CDR2 from the germline V gene are LGHDT and YNNKEL (reference sequence). CDR3 protein: CASSQVASGSYEQYF. The CDR3 DNA reads TGTGCCAGCAGCCAAGTGGCTAGCGGGAGTTACGAGCAGTACTTC.

This chain uses TRBV6-6 with TRBJ2-2, with TRBD1 matching 11 bases. The germline CDR1 and CDR2 sequences are MNHNY and SVGAGI (reference sequence). J lost 5 bases, V lost 6 bases, and 8 bases had no gene match. The CDR3 has 16 residues. CDR3 in DNA: TGTGCCAGCAGGCCCACCGGGACAGGGGGAACCGGGGAGCTGTTTTTT. Its protein is CASRPTGTGGTGELFF.

V and J are TRBV6-5 and TRBJ2-3, with 10 bases that match TRBD2. This CDR3 has 17 amino acids. Germline values: CDR1 MNHEY, CDR2 SVGAGI. With V trimmed by 0 bases and J by 2 bases, 5 bases remained unmatched. Written as DNA, the CDR3 is TGTGCCAGCAGTTACTCAGGAGCGGGAGGGCCCACAGATACGCAGTATTTT. Translated: CASSYSGAGGPTDTQYF.

This clonotype was picked up a small number of times. This sequence joins TRBV3-1 and TRBJ2-7; D gene uncertain. From germline, CDR1 is LGHDT and CDR2 YNNKEL (reference sequence). The CDR3 is 13 residues long. Trimming removed 1 base at V and 6 bases at J, with 10 bases between. The CDR3 is CASSQVPRGEQYF. The CDR3 region has the DNA TGTGCCAGCAGCCAAGTGCCCCGAGGCGAGCAGTACTTC.

The chain employs TRBV12-3 or TRBV12-4 and TRBJ2-2, with TRBD2 matching 14 bases. The CDR3 is 16 residues long. The junction had 4 bases not matched to a gene; V was cut back by 8 bases and J by 2 bases. CDR3 DNA: TGTGCCAGCCCCGGGACTAGCGGGAGAAACACCGGGGAGCTGTTTTTT. The encoded protein is CASPGTSGRNTGELFF.

This clonotype has only a few counts. The J gene is TRBJ2-3, the V gene TRBV7-2, with no clear D. With 1 base removed from V and 2 bases from J, the gap between germline ends came to 10 bases. This CDR3 comprises 15 residues. CDR1 is SGHTA and CDR2 is FQGNSA in the germline V gene. The CDR3 DNA reads TGTGCCAGCAGCTTAGTCTACAGCAACACAGATACGCAGTATTTT. Residues: CASSLVYSNTDTQYF. The variable domain in full, with the rest retrieved from reference TRBV7-2 and TRBJ2-3, is GAGVSQSPSNKVTEKGKDVELRCDPISGHTALYWYRQSLGQGLEFLIYFQGNSAPDKSGLPSDRFSAERTGGSVSTLTIQRTQQEDSAVYLCASSLVYSNTDTQYFGPGTRLTVL.

This clonotype was observed many times. This chain connects TRBV29-1 to TRBJ2-1, with 10 bases matching TRBD2. The germline V gene encodes CDR1 SQVTM and CDR2 ANQGSEA. The CDR3 consists of 21 residues. With 5 bases clipped from V and 5 bases from J, the junction kept 27 bases outside the gene matches. The CDR3 loop is CSVLGRGDSGRHPMLNNEQFF. CDR3 sequence (DNA): TGCAGCGTTCTCGGCAGGGGGGATAGCGGGAGGCACCCAATGCTAAACAATGAGCAGTTCTTC.

This chain links TRBV12-3 or TRBV12-4 with TRBJ2-5, with a weak D call TRBD2 (5 bases). The V end lost 8 bases, the J end lost 6 bases, and 19 bases lay between the germline ends. The length of the CDR3 is 14 residues. DNA for the CDR3: TGTGCCAGCGGAGTTGGAAGAGAGCGGCAGACCCAGTACTTC. Its translation: CASGVGRERQTQYF.

The chain uses TRBV7-8 and TRBJ2-7; D is undetermined. V was shortened by 0 bases and J by 4 bases, with 10 bases between the two germline ends. This CDR3 has 14 amino acids. CDR1 and CDR2 (germline): SGHVS, FQNEAQ. CDR3 sequence: CASSLAGRGYEQYF. In DNA form, the CDR3 reads TGTGCCAGCAGCTTAGCTGGCAGAGGATACGAGCAGTACTTC.

This rearrangement joins TRBV4-2 to TRBJ2-1; 13 nucleotides match TRBD2. CDR1 and CDR2 (germline): LGHNA, YNFKEQ. This CDR3 region has 17 residues. Trimming at V came to 4 bases and at J to 7 bases, leaving 10 bases not matched to a gene. Written as DNA, the CDR3 is TGTGCCAGCAGCCGAGCCTGGGGGACTAGCGGGATTAATGAGCAGTTCTTC. It specifies CASSRAWGTSGINEQFF.

This chain links TRBV7-6 with TRBJ2-6, with no clear D. Trimming removed 1 base at V and 2 bases at J, with 6 bases between. CDR1 and CDR2 (germline): SGHVS, FNYEAQ. This CDR3 has 15 amino acids. Written as DNA, the CDR3 is TGTGCCAGCAGCTTAGTGGAAACTGGGGCCAACGTCCTGACTTTC. Encoded protein: CASSLVETGANVLTF.

The DNA for the CDR3 is TGTGCCAGCAGACTAAATGGTGAGCAGTTCTTC. This translates into CASRLNGEQFF. The V call is TRBV3-1, the J call TRBJ2-1; D is ambiguous. Germline CDR1 LGHDT, CDR2 YNNKEL (reference sequence). V lost 6 bases to trimming and J lost 9 bases, with 9 bases between them. The CDR3 length is 11 residues.

The V gene is TRBV28, the J gene TRBJ1-2; D is uncertain. V lost 2 bases and J lost 2, with 12 bases in between. In germline, CDR1 is MDHEN, CDR2 SYDVKM. The CDR3 length is 15 residues. The chain's CDR3 is CASSLPRPRNYGYTF. The CDR3, as DNA: TGTGCCAGCAGTTTACCCCGGCCGAGAAACTATGGCTACACCTTC.

The rearrangement joins TRBV15 to TRBJ2-5; D is uncertain. The CDR3 covers 13 residues. V was cut by 0 bases and J by 2 bases, with 4 bases left in between. Germline CDR1 reads LNHNV; CDR2 reads YYDKDF (reference sequence). CDR3 DNA sequence: TGTGCCACCAGCAGAGATACTCAAGAGACCCAGTACTTC. It specifies CATSRDTQETQYF.

This clonotype was observed a handful of times. V usage is TRBV5-1 and J usage is TRBJ1-4, with D perhaps matching TRBD1 (5 bases). Germline lookup yields CDR1 SGHRS and CDR2 YFSETQ. The CDR3 covers 16 residues. V lost 0 bases, J lost 0 bases, and 9 bases lay in between. CDR3 sequence reads: CASSLGQPATNEKLFF. The CDR3 DNA is TGCGCCAGCAGCTTGGGACAGCCAGCAACTAATGAAAAACTGTTTTTT.